This note documents a single T cell receptor (beta chain) sequence. Its antigen is currently not known. Base-call qualities are not available, and no considerably larger clone is one nucleotide away. This sample is part of a study of regulatory T cells in long-lasting Graves disease (dated by TCRdb to the early 2020s). Background on the whole study: Persistent Graves' disease was defined as persistently positive TSH receptor autoantibodies together with antithyroid drug treatment for over 5 years. Antithyroid drugs had been taken for approximately 9.5 years on average by persistent Graves' disease patients in the clinical cohort. The study was registered as a clinical trial and conducted in China. TCR sequencing covered 13 persistent and around 20 newly diagnosed Graves' disease patients, some 33 samples in total. Patients with persistent Graves' disease were compared with patients with newly diagnosed Graves' disease using TCR sequencing and RNA sequencing of peripheral blood.

To prepare the library, multiplex PCR was applied. The sequencer was an Illumina HiSeq 4000. TCR beta libraries were built with iRepertoire HTBI primers and Arm-PCR amplification of CDR3 regions. Before sequencing, the PCR products went through gel purification. In the paper's pipeline: Gene usage analysis of CDR3 amino acid clonotypes used the approximately 56 TRBV and about 13 TRBJ segments found across samples. COPE and FqMerger were used to merge filtered high-quality paired reads into contigs. BLAST was used to align contigs to IMGT TRBV, TRBD and TRBJ reference genes, and CDR3 was defined according to IMGT. Clonotypes above 0.1% frequency were classified as highly expanded clones. Shannon entropy was used to measure repertoire diversity, and the Gini coefficient was used to measure V-J evenness. Clonotypes shared by more than one individual were considered public. Using fastp trimming at Q25 and MiXCR clonotype assembly, TCRdb reanalyzed the public sequencing data and kept in-frame beta chains. CDR3 protein sequences are deduplicated, and each keeps its most common genes and DNA. These V and J calls are TCRdb output, not the study's own analysis. Counted in this sample were roughly 490,000 distinct CDR3 sequences; approximately 22% of them appeared once. About an eighth of the sample rests with the top ten.

CDR3 length: 14 amino acids, cysteine to phenylalanine. Just the 42-base CDR3 DNA is kept, in frame starting at base 1. V sheds 1 base and J sheds 1 base, leaving 7 bases between their ends. CDR1 and CDR2, per the germline V gene, are ENHRY and SYGVKD. Overall study results and their limits: TRBV28, TRBJ1-2 and TRBJ2-5 were preferentially used in persistent disease, while TRBV20-1 and TRBJ2-1 were favored in newly diagnosed disease. Sequencing and analysis were restricted to the TCR beta chain. Persistent Graves' disease patients showed lower TCR Shannon entropy and fewer highly expanded clones than newly diagnosed patients, suggesting clonal expansion. More public clonotypes were shared among persistent patients (under 3,000) than among newly diagnosed patients (approximately 930). As a limitation, the authors acknowledged that the small sample size may reduce accuracy. Only peripheral blood was studied, because thyroid tissue, the primary lesion, was inaccessible.

The time point label of this sample denotes: persistent/refractory GD, antithyroid drugs over 5 years with positive TRAb. For both TCR sequencing and RNA sequencing, RNA was extracted from PBMCs using TRIzol. The diagnosis of Graves' disease followed American Thyroid Association guidelines. Recruitment of patients was carried out at an endocrinology department in Xi'an, China. Each patient gave approximately 10 milliliters of peripheral blood, collected in an EDTA anticoagulant tube. PBMCs were isolated by Ficoll Paque Plus density gradient separation without further T cell sorting. An Agilent 2100 Bioanalyzer and agarose gel were used to assess RNA quality, and a NanoDrop 2000 was used to measure RNA concentration.

The TCR originated in a female donor with Graves disease. The chain links TRBV10-3 with TRBJ1-1; a weak D assignment points to TRBD1 (5 bases agree). The starting material was peripheral blood mononuclear cells (PBMCs), obtained when the disease was refractory, from a patient treated with antithyroid drugs. In nucleotide form, the sequence is TGTGCCATCAGTGAGTGGGGCGAGAACACTGAAGCTTTCTTT. It translates as CAISEWGENTEAFF.